This T cell receptor beta chain originates from a study of response to subunit inactivated influenza vaccine. Germline loops: CDR1 MNHNS, CDR2 SASEGT. V lost 5 bases, J lost 0 bases, and 11 bases lay in between. This CDR3 is 14 amino acids long. TCRdb processed the RT-PCR reads anew with MiXCR; each CDR3 protein has one entry. Of approximately 530,000 distinct CDR3 sequences listed, approximately 7.6% are singletons. Concerning this clonotype: Its antigen is unknown.

Study-wide findings and caveats: Authors suggested seasonal influenza vaccinations each recruit few new T cells.

Sequences were derived from PBMCs from blood, sampled around 25 months after vaccination. The rearrangement joins TRBV6-1 to TRBJ2-7; D may match TRBD1 or TRBD2 (6 bases each). The sequence was obtained from a man aged 50 to 75 who received an inactivated influenza vaccine. The CDR3 region is CASSRRGDSYEQYF. DNA for the CDR3: TGTGCCAGCAGTAGGAGGGGGGACTCCTACGAGCAGTACTTC.